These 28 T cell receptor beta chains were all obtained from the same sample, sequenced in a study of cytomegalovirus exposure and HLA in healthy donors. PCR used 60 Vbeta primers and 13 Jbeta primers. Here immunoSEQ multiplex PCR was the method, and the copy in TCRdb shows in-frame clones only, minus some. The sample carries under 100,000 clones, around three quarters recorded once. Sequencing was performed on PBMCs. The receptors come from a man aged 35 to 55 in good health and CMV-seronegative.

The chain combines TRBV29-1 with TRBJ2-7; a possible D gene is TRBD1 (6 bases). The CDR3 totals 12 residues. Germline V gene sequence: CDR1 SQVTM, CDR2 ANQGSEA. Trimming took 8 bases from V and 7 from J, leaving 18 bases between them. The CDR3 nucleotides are TGCAGCACCAGGGGCGCGAAGGGGGAGCAGTACTTC. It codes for CSTRGAKGEQYF.

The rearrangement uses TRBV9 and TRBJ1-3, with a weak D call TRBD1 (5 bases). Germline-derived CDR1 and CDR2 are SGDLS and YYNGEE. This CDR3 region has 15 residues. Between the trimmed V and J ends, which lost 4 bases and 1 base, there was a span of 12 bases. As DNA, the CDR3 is TGTGCCAGCAGCCTCGGGGGGGGATCTGGAAACACCATATATTTT. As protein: CASSLGGGSGNTIYF.

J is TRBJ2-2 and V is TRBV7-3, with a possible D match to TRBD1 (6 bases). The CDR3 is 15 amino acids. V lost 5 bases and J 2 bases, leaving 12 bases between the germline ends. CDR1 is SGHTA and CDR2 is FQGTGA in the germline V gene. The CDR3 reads CASSPGTPNTGELFF. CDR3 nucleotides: TGTGCCAGCAGCCCTGGGACACCCAACACCGGGGAGCTGTTTTTT.

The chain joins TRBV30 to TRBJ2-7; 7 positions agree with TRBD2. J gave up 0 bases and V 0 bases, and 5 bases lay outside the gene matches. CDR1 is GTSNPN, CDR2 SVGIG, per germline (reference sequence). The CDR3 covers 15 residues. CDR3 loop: CAWSVGGASSYEQYF. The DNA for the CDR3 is TGTGCCTGGAGTGTGGGAGGGGCTAGCTCCTACGAGCAGTACTTC.

CDR3 residues: CASSPTGVDSPLHF. CDR3 DNA: TGTGCCAGCAGCCCCACCGGGGTGGATTCACCCCTCCACTTT. The rearrangement joins TRBV5-5 to TRBJ1-6; D remains ambiguous. The V and J ends lost 4 bases and 8 bases respectively, with 13 bases between them. CDR1 SGHKS and CDR2 YYEKEE come from the germline V gene (reference sequence). The CDR3 is 14 residues long.

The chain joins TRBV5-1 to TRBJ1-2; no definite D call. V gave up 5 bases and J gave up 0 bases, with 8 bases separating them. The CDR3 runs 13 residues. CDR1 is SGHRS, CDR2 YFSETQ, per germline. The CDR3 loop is CASRPSANYGYTF. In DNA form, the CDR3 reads TGCGCCAGCAGACCCAGCGCTAACTATGGCTACACCTTC.

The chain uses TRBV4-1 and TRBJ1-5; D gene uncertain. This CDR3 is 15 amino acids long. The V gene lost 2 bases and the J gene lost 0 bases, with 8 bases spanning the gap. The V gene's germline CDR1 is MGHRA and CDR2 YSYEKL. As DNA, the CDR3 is TGCGCCAGCAGCCAATCCGAGCTTAGCAATCAGCCCCAGCATTTT. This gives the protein CASSQSELSNQPQHF.

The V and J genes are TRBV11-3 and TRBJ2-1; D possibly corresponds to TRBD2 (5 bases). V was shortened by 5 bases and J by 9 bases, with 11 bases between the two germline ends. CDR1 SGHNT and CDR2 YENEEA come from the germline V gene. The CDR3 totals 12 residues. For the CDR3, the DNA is TGTGCCAGCAGCCACGGGAACAGTGAGCAGTTCTTC. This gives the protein CASSHGNSEQFF.

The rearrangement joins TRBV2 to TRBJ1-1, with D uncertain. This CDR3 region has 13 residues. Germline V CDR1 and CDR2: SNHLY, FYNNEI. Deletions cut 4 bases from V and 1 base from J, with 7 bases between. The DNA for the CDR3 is TGTGCCAGCAGTGTGGCCGAGAACACTGAAGCTTTCTTT. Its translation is CASSVAENTEAFF.

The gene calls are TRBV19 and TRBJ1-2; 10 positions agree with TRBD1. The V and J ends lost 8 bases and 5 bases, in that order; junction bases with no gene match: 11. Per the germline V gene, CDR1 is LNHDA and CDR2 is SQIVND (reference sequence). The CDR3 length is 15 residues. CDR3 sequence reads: CASRSTGGRWYGYTF. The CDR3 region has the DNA TGTGCCAGTCGGTCGACAGGGGGCAGATGGTATGGCTACACCTTC. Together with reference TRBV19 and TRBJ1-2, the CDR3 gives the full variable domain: DGGITQSPKYLFRKEGQNVTLSCEQNLNHDAMYWYRQDPGQGLRLIYYSQIVNDFQKGDIAEGYSVSREKKESFPLTVTSAQKNPTAFYLCASRSTGGRWYGYTFGSGTRLTVV.

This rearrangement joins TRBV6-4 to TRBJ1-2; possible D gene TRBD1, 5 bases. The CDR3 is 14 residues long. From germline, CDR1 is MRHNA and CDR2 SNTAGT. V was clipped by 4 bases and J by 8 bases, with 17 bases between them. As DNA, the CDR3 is TGTGCCAGCAGTGGGGGCACTACAGGATGGGGCTACACCTTC. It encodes CASSGGTTGWGYTF.

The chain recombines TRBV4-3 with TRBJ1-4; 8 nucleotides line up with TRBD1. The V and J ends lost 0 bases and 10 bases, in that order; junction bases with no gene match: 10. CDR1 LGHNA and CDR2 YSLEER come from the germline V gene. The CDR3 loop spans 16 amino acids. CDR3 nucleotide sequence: TGCGCCAGCAGCCAAGATCTTAGACAGGGGATAGGAAAACTGTTTTTT. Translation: CASSQDLRQGIGKLFF.

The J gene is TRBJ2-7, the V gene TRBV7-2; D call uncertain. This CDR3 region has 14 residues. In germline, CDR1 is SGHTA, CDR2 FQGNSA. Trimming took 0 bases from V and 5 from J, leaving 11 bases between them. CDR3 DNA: TGTGCCAGCAGCTTAGCATCCGGTTCTCACGAGCAGTACTTC. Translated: CASSLASGSHEQYF.

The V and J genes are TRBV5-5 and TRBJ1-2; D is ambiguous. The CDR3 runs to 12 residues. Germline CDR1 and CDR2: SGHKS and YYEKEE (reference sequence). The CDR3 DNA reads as TGTGCGCCCGGGGAGCCTAACTATGGCTACACCTTC. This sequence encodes CAPGEPNYGYTF.

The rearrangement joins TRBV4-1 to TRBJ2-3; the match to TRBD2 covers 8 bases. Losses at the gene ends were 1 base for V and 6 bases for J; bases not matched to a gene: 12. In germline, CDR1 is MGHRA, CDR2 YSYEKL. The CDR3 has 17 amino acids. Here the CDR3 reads CASSQVRRGGPSDTQYF. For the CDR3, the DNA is TGCGCCAGCAGCCAAGTGAGACGGGGGGGTCCTTCGGATACGCAGTATTTT.

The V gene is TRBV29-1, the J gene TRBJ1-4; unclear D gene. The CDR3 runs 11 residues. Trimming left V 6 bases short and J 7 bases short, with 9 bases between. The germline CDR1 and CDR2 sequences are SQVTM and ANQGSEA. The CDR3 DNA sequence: TGCAGCGTGACCCGCGGTGAAAAACTGTTTTTT. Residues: CSVTRGEKLFF.

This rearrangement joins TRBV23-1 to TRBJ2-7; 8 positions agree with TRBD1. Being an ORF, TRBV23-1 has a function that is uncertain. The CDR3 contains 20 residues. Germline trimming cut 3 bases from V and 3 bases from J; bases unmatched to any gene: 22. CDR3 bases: TGCGCCAGCAGTCAGCTACGAGACAGGGGAAGGAGTTCGGGCCGCTACGAGCAGTACTTC. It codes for CASSQLRDRGRSSGRYEQYF.

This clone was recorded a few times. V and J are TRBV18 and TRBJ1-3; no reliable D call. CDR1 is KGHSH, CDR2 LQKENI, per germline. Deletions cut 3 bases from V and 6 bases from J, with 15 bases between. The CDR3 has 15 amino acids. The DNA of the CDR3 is TGTGCCAGCTCACCCCCCATGGTAGCGGAAAACACCATATATTTT. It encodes CASSPPMVAENTIYF. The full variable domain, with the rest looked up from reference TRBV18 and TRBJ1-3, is NAGVMQNPRHLVRRRGQEARLRCSPMKGHSHVYWYRQLPEEGLKFMVYLQKENIIDESGMPKERFSAEFPKEGPSILRIQQVVRGDSAAYFCASSPPMVAENTIYFGEGSWLTVV.

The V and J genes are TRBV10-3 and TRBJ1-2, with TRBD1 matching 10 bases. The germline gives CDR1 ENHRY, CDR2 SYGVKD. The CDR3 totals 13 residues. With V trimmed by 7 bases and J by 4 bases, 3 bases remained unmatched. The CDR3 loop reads CAIMGQGIYGYTF. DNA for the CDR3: TGTGCCATCATGGGACAGGGGATCTATGGCTACACCTTC.

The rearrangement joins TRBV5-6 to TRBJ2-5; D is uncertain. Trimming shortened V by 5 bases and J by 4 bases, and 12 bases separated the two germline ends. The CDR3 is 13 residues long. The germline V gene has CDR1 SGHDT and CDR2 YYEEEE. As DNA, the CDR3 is TGTGCCAGCAGTAGGTCTGGCGGAGAGACCCAGTACTTC. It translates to CASSRSGGETQYF.

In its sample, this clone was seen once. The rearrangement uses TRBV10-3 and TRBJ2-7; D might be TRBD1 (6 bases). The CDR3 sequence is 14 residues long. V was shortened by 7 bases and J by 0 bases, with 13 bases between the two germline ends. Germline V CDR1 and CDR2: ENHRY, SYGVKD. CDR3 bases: TGTGCCATCATGGGGACATTTCTCTCCTACGAGCAGTACTTC. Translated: CAIMGTFLSYEQYF.

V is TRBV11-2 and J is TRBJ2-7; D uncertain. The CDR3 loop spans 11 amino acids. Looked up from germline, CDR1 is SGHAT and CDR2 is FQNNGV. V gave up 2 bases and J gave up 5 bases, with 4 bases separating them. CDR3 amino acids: CASSLQNEQYF. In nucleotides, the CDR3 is TGTGCCAGCAGCTTACAAAACGAGCAGTACTTC.

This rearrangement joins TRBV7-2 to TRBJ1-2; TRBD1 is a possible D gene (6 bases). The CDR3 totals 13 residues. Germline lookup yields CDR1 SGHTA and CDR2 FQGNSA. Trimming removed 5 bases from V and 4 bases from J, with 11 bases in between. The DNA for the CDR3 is TGTGCCAGCAGCCTAACAGGGATCTATGGCTACACCTTC. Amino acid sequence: CASSLTGIYGYTF.

The CDR3 region is CASSSGTGGAGEKLFF. CDR3 bases: TGTGCCAGCAGTTCCGGGACAGGGGGCGCGGGTGAAAAACTGTTTTTT. The chain combines TRBV28 with TRBJ1-4; TRBD1 matches at 12 bases. The trim removed 4 bases at V and 7 bases at J, leaving 7 bases unmatched. The CDR3 runs to 16 residues. CDR1 is MDHEN and CDR2 is SYDVKM in the germline V gene.

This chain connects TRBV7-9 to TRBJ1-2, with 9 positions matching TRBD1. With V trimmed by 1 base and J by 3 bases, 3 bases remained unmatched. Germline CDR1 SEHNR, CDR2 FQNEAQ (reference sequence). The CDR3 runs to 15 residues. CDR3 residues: CASSLDRGLYYGYTF. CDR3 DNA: TGTGCCAGCAGCTTAGACAGGGGGCTATACTATGGCTACACCTTC.

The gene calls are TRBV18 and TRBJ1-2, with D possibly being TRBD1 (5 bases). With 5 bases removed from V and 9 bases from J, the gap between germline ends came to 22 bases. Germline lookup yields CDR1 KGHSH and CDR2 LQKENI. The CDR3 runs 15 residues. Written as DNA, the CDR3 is TGTGCCAGCTCAACCAAAGGGACTCCCTCTATGAGCTACACCTTC. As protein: CASSTKGTPSMSYTF. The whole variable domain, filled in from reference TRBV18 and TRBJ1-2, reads NAGVMQNPRHLVRRRGQEARLRCSPMKGHSHVYWYRQLPEEGLKFMVYLQKENIIDESGMPKERFSAEFPKEGPSILRIQQVVRGDSAAYFCASSTKGTPSMSYTFGSGTRLTVV.

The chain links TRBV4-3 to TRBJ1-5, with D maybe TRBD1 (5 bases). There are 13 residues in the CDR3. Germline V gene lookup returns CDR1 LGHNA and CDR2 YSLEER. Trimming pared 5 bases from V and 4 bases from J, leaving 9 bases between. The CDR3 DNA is TGCGCCAGCAGCTGGGACTTTAATCAGCCCCAGCATTTT. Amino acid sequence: CASSWDFNQPQHF.

In nucleotides, the CDR3 is TGCGCCAGCAGCTTGGATAGTCGGGGGATGAACACCGGGGAGCTGTTTTTT. Its protein is CASSLDSRGMNTGELFF. The rearrangement links TRBV5-1 to TRBJ2-2; a possible D gene is TRBD2 (6 bases). CDR3 length: 17 amino acids. CDR1 SGHRS and CDR2 YFSETQ come from the germline V gene. Trimming left V 0 bases short and J 1 base short, with 13 bases between.